Listed below are T cell receptor beta chains from one sample, sequenced in a study of T cell responses to AZD1222 COVID-19 vaccine. Clones were read by immunoSEQ multiplex PCR, and TCRdb kept only the in-frame ones, dropping some. The table includes approximately 99,000 clones, 70% to 90% detected once. The sample consisted of peripheral blood, taken on day 0 of AZD1222 vaccination. The source of these receptors is an adult in good health. CDR3s include the opening cysteine and the closing phenylalanine or tryptophan. The D gene is left open where the match is weak. Clone size is given for some rows only: seen once, a few or many times, or a class if the clone is expanded.

length	V	D	J	size	DNA	CDR3
15	TRBV6-2/TRBV6-3	.	TRBJ2-7	.	TGTGCCAGCAGTTACTCGAAGTCCGGGGCCTACGAGCAGTACTTC	CASSYSKSGAYEQYF
15	TRBV5-8	.	TRBJ1-3	few	TGTGCCAGCAGCCGAGGTTCCCTCTCTGGAAACACCATATATTTT	CASSRGSLSGNTIYF
13	TRBV3-1/TRBV3-2	.	TRBJ2-7	.	TGTGCCAGCAGCCAAGCCAGGGCACACGAGCAGTACTTC	CASSQARAHEQYF
18	TRBV14	.	TRBJ2-1	.	TGTGCCAGCAGCCAAGATCGAAGTAGGGGGGGGACCTACAATGAGCAGTTCTTC	CASSQDRSRGGTYNEQFF
14	TRBV27	TRBD2	TRBJ2-7	.	TGTGCCAGCAGTTTACGGGCGGGGGGCTACGAGCAGTACTTC	CASSLRAGGYEQYF
13	TRBV5-4	.	TRBJ1-4	.	TGTGCCAGCAGCCCGGATGGGAATGAAAAACTGTTTTTT	CASSPDGNEKLFF
16	TRBV28	TRBD1	TRBJ2-1	.	TGTGCCAGCAGTGCCCCGACAGGGGGCGCCTACAATGAGCAGTTCTTC	CASSAPTGGAYNEQFF
15	TRBV4-1	.	TRBJ1-1	.	TGCGCCAGCAGCCAACCATTGGCAGCGAGCACTGAAGCTTTCTTT	CASSQPLAASTEAFF
15	TRBV27	TRBD1	TRBJ2-5	.	TGTGCCAGCAGCCATAGGGACAGGGGTAGAGAGACCCAGTACTTC	CASSHRDRGRETQYF
14	TRBV6-5	TRBD1	TRBJ2-2	once	TGTGCCAGCAGGCGGGACAGGGGGGTCGGGGAGCTGTTTTTT	CASRRDRGVGELFF
14	TRBV6-6	.	TRBJ1-6	.	TGTGCCAGCAGTTACTATCGGGAAAATTCACCCCTCCACTTT	CASSYYRENSPLHF
15	TRBV4-1	.	TRBJ2-2	.	TGCGCCAGCAGCCAGACTGACGCCCAGGGGGGGGAGCTGTTTTTT	CASSQTDAQGGELFF
14	TRBV7-9	.	TRBJ1-4	few	TGTGCCAGCAGCTTAGGAGGGGCTGGAGAAAAACTGTTTTTT	CASSLGGAGEKLFF
15	TRBV30	.	TRBJ1-5	.	TGTGCCTGGAGTGTCGGGGGCCGATCCAATCAGCCCCAGCATTTT	CAWSVGGRSNQPQHF
16	TRBV24-1	.	TRBJ2-7	.	TGTGCCACCAGTGATTTGACCACATGGGGGACCTACGAGCAGTACTTC	CATSDLTTWGTYEQYF
17	TRBV3-1/TRBV3-2	.	TRBJ1-3	.	TGTGCCAGCAGCCAGGCACAGGGACGGACAGACGGAAACACCATATATTTT	CASSQAQGRTDGNTIYF